The clone carrying this T cell receptor beta chain was seen just once. Its antigen is as yet unknown. The V and J ends lost 5 bases and 2 bases, in that order; junction bases with no gene match: 18. This CDR3 is 19 amino acids long. The germline V gene encodes CDR1 SGHTA and CDR2 FQGNSA. These data originate in a study of shared clonotypes between healthy human individuals. Study-level points and caveats: Four donors held about 5% of naive CD4 clonotypes in common. Researchers found naive subsets generally carried larger estimated richness than memory subsets. Among non-shared clonotypes, generation probabilities were lower than among those shared by all four donors.

Per the original methods: ImmunoSEQ output held junction-only sequences without quality scores, so filtering differed. This table comes from immunoSEQ multiplex PCR, and its TCRdb copy is limited to in-frame clones, with some not included. The V and J calls and the clone size are those of that table, but D and trimming were determined from the DNA. The profile shows 1.6 million or so clones, around 98.5% of them singletons. The sequence was obtained from a man aged 25 to 40 in good health. Input material: naive CD4+ T cells sorted from blood. Subset described: CD45RA+ positively selected. The chain has TRBV7-2 and TRBJ2-3; 8 bases agree with TRBD2. CDR3 nucleotide sequence: TGTGCCAGCAGCCCTCGGGGGGGCGGGACCGATTCCCTCACAGATACGCAGTATTTT. Encoded protein: CASSPRGGGTDSLTDTQYF.